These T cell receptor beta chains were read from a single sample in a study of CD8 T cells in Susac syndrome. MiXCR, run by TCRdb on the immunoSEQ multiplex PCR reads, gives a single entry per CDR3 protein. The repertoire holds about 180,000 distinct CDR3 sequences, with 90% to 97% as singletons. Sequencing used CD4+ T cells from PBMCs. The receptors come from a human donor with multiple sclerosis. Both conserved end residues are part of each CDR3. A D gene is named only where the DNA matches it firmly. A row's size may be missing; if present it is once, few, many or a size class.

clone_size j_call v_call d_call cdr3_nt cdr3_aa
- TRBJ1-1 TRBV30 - TGTGCCTGGACAGTCACCCGAGGGAACACTGAAGCTTTCTTT CAWTVTRGNTEAFF
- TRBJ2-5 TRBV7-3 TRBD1 TGTGCCAGCAGCTTGAGACAGGGAGAGACCCAGTACTTC CASSLRQGETQYF
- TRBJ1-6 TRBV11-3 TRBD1 TGTGCCAGCAGCCTCGGGACAGGGAACGGGTATAATTCACCCCTCCACTTT CASSLGTGNGYNSPLHF
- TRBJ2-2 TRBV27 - TGTGCCAGCAGGAGAGGGTTTACTTCTGGGGAGCTGTTTTTT CASRRGFTSGELFF
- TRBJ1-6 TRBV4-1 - TGCGCCAGCAGCTTTTTGGGCTCACTTGATTCACCCCTCCACTTT CASSFLGSLDSPLHF
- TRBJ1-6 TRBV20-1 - TGCAGTGCTTTAAGGGGGTACGGTTCACCCCTCCACTTT CSALRGYGSPLHF
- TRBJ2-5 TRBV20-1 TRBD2 TGCAGTGCCCCCGGAGTAGCGGGGGTGGAGACCCAGTACTTC CSAPGVAGVETQYF
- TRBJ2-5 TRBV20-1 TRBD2 TGCAGTGCTACAGGACTAGCGGGCCAAGAGACCCAGTACTTC CSATGLAGQETQYF
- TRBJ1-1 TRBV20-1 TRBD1 TGCAGTGCTAGGGGGACAGGGCTCCCATACACTGAAGCTTTCTTT CSARGTGLPYTEAFF
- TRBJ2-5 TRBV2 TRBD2 TGTGCCACTAGCGGGGGGGCCTATGAGACCCAGTACTTC CATSGGAYETQYF
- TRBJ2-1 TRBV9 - TGTGCCAGCAGCGTAGTTAGCAGCGACCACAATGAGCAGTTCTTC CASSVVSSDHNEQFF
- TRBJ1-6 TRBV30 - TGTGCCTGGAGTGTAATGGGGGGCCAGGCAAATTCACCCCTCCACTTT CAWSVMGGQANSPLHF
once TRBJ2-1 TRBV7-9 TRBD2 TGTGCCAGCAGCCAAGGACTAGCAACCTACAATGAGCAGTTCTTC CASSQGLATYNEQFF
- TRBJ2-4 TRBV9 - TGTGCCAGCATCCATTACCGCTACAAAAACATTCAGTACTTC CASIHYRYKNIQYF
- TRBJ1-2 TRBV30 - TGTGCCTGTCGCCTCGGGGGATCCTATGGCTACACCTTC CACRLGGSYGYTF
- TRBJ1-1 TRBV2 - TGTGCCAGCAGTCCAGGAGAGAACACTGAAGCTTTCTTT CASSPGENTEAFF
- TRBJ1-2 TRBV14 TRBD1 TGTGCCAGCAGCCAACCAAGGAGGACAGGAGGGGGTGGCTACACCTTC CASSQPRRTGGGGYTF
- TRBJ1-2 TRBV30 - TGTGCCTGGAGTGAATCGATTAACTATGGCTACACCTTC CAWSESINYGYTF
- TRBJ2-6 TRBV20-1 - TGCAGTGCTAGAGATGGGCGCTCTGGGGCCAACGTCCTGACTTTC CSARDGRSGANVLTF
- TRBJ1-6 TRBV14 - TGTGCCAGCAGCCAAGGACCAGGACGCCATAATTCACCCCTCCACTTT CASSQGPGRHNSPLHF
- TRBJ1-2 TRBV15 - TGTGCCACCAGCAGAGATTCGGGACCCTACACCTTC CATSRDSGPYTF
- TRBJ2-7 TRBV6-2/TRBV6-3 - TGTGCCAGCAGTCTGACCTTCGAGCAGTACTTC CASSLTFEQYF
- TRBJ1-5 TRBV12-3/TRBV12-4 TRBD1 TGTGCCAGCAGTCCCAGGACAGGGACGAATCAGCCCCAGCATTTT CASSPRTGTNQPQHF
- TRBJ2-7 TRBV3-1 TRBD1 TGTGCCAGCAGCATGGACAGGGCCTACGAGCAGTACTTC CASSMDRAYEQYF
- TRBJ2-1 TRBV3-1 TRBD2 TGTGCCAGCAGCCCGAGGGCTAGCGGGGACTACAATGAGCAGTTCTTC CASSPRASGDYNEQFF
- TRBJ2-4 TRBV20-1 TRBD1 TGCAGTGCTAGGGGACAGGGCTACATTCAGTACTTC CSARGQGYIQYF
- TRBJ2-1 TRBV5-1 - TGCGCCAGCAGCTTGACCCCTAGGGCTAGCGACAATGAGCAGTTCTTC CASSLTPRASDNEQFF
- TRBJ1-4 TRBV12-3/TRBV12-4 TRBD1 TGTGCCAGCAGTAGGGGACAGGGGGCGAGTGAAAAACTGTTTTTT CASSRGQGASEKLFF
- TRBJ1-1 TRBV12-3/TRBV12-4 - TGTGCCAGCAGAAGTGACAGTCCCGCTGAAGCTTTCTTT CASRSDSPAEAFF
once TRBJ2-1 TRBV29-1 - TGCAGCGTGGGGCCAGGGCCCGGGAGAGCCGCCTACAATGAGCAGTTCTTC CSVGPGPGRAAYNEQFF
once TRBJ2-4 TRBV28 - TGTGCCAGCAACGGGGCCAGCGGGGCCAAAAACATTCAGTACTTC CASNGASGAKNIQYF
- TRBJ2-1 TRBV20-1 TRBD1 TGCAGTGCTAGGGCCGGGACAGGTCCTAACAATGAGCAGTTCTTC CSARAGTGPNNEQFF
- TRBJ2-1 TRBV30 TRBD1 TGTGCCTGGACTGGACAGGGGGCGAATGAGCAGTTCTTC CAWTGQGANEQFF
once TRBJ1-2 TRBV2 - TGTGCCAGCAGTTCGGGGAAGGGCTATGGCTACACCTTC CASSSGKGYGYTF
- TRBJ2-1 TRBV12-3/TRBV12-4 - TGTGCCAGCAGGGGACATGATGAGCAGTTCTTC CASRGHDEQFF
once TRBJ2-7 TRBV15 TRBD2 TGTGCCACCAGCAGTGGCCCGGGACTAGCGGGGGTCTCCTACGAGCAGTACTTC CATSSGPGLAGVSYEQYF
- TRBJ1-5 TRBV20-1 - TGCAGTGCTAGGAACGGGGGGAGCAATCAGCCCCAGCATTTT CSARNGGSNQPQHF
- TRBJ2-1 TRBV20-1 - TGCAGTGCTAACCCCGGGACTCTCTCCTACAATGAGCAGTTCTTC CSANPGTLSYNEQFF
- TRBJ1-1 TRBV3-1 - TGTGCCAGCAGCCAAGAATTGGGGGGGCTCGGGAAGAAGACTGAAGCTTTCTTT CASSQELGGLGKKTEAFF
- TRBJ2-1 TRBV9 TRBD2 TGTGCCAGCAGCAGCGGGGGAGCCGCGGCCTACAATGAGCAGTTCTTC CASSSGGAAAYNEQFF
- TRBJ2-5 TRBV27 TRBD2 TGTGCCAGCCAGTTGGGAGGGGCATTCGGAGAGACCCAGTACTTC CASQLGGAFGETQYF
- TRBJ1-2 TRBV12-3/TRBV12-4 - TGTGCCAGCAGTTTAAGGACACCTAACTATGGCTACACCTTC CASSLRTPNYGYTF
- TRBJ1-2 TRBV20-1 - TGCAGTGCTACGTCGGGGGCTAACTATGGCTACACCTTC CSATSGANYGYTF
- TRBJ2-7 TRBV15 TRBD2 TGTGCCACCAGCAGAGACCCGGGGGGAGGATACGAGCAGTACTTC CATSRDPGGGYEQYF
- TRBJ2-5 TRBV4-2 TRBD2 TGTGCCAGCAGCCTGTATCGAGCGGGGGGCCAGGGAGAGACCCAGTACTTC CASSLYRAGGQGETQYF
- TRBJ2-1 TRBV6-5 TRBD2 TGTGCCAGCAGTTACCCCGCTCGCGGGGGAAACAATGAGCAGTTCTTC CASSYPARGGNNEQFF
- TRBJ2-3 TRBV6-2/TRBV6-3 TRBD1 TGTGCCAGCAGGATAGACAGGGGGCAAGCCACAGATACGCAGTATTTT CASRIDRGQATDTQYF
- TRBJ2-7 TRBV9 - TGTGCCAGCAGCGTAGCTCCCCTTTCCCCGTACGAGCAGTACTTC CASSVAPLSPYEQYF
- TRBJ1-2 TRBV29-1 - TGCAGCGTCGCGTTGGGGGGACGGAATTTGGAAGGCTACACCTTC CSVALGGRNLEGYTF
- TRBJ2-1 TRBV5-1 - TGCGCCAGCAGCCAGAACACAGGGAGCTCCTACAATGAGCAGTTCTTC CASSQNTGSSYNEQFF
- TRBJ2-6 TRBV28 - TGTGCCAGCAGTTTCGCTCAGGGGTTAGGGGCCAACGTCCTGACTTTC CASSFAQGLGANVLTF